This T cell receptor beta chain was captured by sequencing in a study of blood T cell repertoires in COVID-19. On the study more broadly: The cDNA or gDNA used as material had been derived from T cells, B-cell-depleted T cells, or PBMCs.

The length of the CDR3 is 14 residues. CDR1 and CDR2 from the germline V gene are SGHNT and YYREEE (reference sequence). Trimming left V 1 base short and J 5 bases short, with 12 bases between. This table comes from immunoSEQ multiplex PCR, and its TCRdb copy is limited to in-frame clones, with some not included. Among 180,000 or so clones listed, roughly nine tenths were seen once. The sample consisted of peripheral blood. The receptor comes from a man in his forties with acute or convalescent COVID-19. The genes are TRBV5-4 and TRBJ1-1; a possible D gene is TRBD1 (5 bases). The CDR3 reads CASSLSGKVTEAFF. As DNA, the CDR3 is TGTGCCAGCAGCTTGTCAGGGAAGGTGACTGAAGCTTTCTTT.